Shown below are 21 T cell receptor beta chains from a single sample sequenced in a study of cytomegalovirus exposure and HLA in healthy donors. The PCR used 60 Vbeta and 13 Jbeta primers. Profiling relied on immunoSEQ multiplex PCR, and the TCRdb table lists in-frame clones only, not all of them. The data show approximately 85,000 clones, over 60% seen once. Specimen: PBMCs. The receptors were sampled from a woman aged 40 to 50 in good health and CMV-seropositive.

This CDR3 reads CASSLPGQGALSGNTIYF. In DNA, the CDR3 is TGTGCCAGCAGTTTACCGGGACAGGGGGCTTTGTCTGGAAACACCATATATTTT. V usage is TRBV27 and J usage is TRBJ1-3; 12 bases are a match to TRBD1. After removal of 2 bases from V and 1 base from J, the junction contained 6 bases not matched to a gene. CDR3 size: 18 residues. Germline CDR1 and CDR2: MNHEY and SMNVEV (reference sequence).

This sequence joins TRBV28 and TRBJ1-6; perhaps TRBD1 as D (5 bases). With 4 bases removed from V and 7 bases from J, the gap between germline ends came to 14 bases. Germline V gives CDR1 MDHEN, CDR2 SYDVKM. The CDR3 contains 15 residues. The CDR3 nucleotides read TGTGCCAGCAGTTATGGGTTTGGGGGGAATTCACCCCTCCACTTT. It translates to CASSYGFGGNSPLHF.

This rearrangement joins TRBV19 to TRBJ2-7; the match to TRBD2 covers 7 bases. The CDR3 loop spans 16 amino acids. The germline V gene has CDR1 LNHDA and CDR2 SQIVND (reference sequence). Trimming took 3 bases from V and 4 from J; bases not matched to a gene: 12. CDR3 DNA sequence: TGTGCCAGTAGTATCCAACGGCCCGGGCGGGGGTACGAGCAGTACTTC. Translated, it gives CASSIQRPGRGYEQYF.

The V call is TRBV19, the J call TRBJ1-1; 8 nucleotides agree with TRBD1. The CDR3 totals 15 residues. The germline CDR1 and CDR2 sequences are LNHDA and SQIVND (reference sequence). Trimming at V came to 5 bases and at J to 0 bases, leaving 5 bases not matched to a gene. Here the CDR3 DNA reads TGTGCCAGTAGTTCCCGGGACAGGCTGAACACTGAAGCTTTCTTT. Protein product: CASSSRDRLNTEAFF.

The chain links TRBV5-1 to TRBJ1-5; D uncertain. The CDR3 runs to 17 residues. Per the germline V gene, CDR1 is SGHRS and CDR2 is YFSETQ. With 5 bases removed from V and 4 bases from J, the gap between germline ends came to 22 bases. The chain's CDR3 is CASSKLPGDKPNQPQHF. The CDR3 bases are TGCGCCAGCAGTAAACTACCCGGGGATAAACCGAATCAGCCCCAGCATTTT.

Only one count was recorded for this clone. J is TRBJ2-2 and V is TRBV6-5, with TRBD1 identical over 12 bases. V shed 6 bases, J shed 7 bases, and the junction held 6 bases outside the gene matches. Germline assignment: CDR1 MNHEY and CDR2 SVGAGI. The CDR3 runs to 15 residues. The CDR3 sequence: CASSSGTGGFGELFF. The CDR3 bases are TGTGCCAGCAGCTCCGGGACAGGGGGCTTCGGGGAGCTGTTTTTT.

J is TRBJ2-5 and V is TRBV7-9; TRBD1 aligns across 8 bases. This CDR3 contains 15 residues. After removal of 2 bases from V and 1 base from J, the junction contained 3 bases not matched to a gene. In germline, CDR1 is SEHNR, CDR2 FQNEAQ (reference sequence). Here the CDR3 reads CASSLQGAAQETQYF. In DNA form, the CDR3 reads TGTGCCAGCAGCTTACAGGGGGCTGCCCAAGAGACCCAGTACTTC. The whole variable domain, remainder taken from reference TRBV7-9 and TRBJ2-5, is DTGVSQNPRHKITKRGQNVTFRCDPISEHNRLYWYRQTLGQGPEFLTYFQNEAQLEKSRLLSDRFSAERPKGSFSTLEIQRTEQGDSAMYLCASSLQGAAQETQYFGPGTRLLVL.

The chain employs TRBV18 and TRBJ2-5; 10 nucleotides match TRBD2. The CDR3 is 17 amino acids. Germline trimming cut 0 bases from V and 3 bases from J; bases unmatched to any gene: 7. Germline lookup yields CDR1 KGHSH and CDR2 LQKENI. CDR3 amino acids: CASSPPGRLAGEETQYF. The CDR3 coding sequence is TGTGCCAGCTCACCACCGGGGCGGCTAGCGGGAGAAGAGACCCAGTACTTC.

V and J are TRBV5-6 and TRBJ2-1, with 10 bases matching TRBD2. Germline V gives CDR1 SGHDT, CDR2 YYEEEE. The CDR3 runs to 16 residues. With 4 bases clipped from V and 3 bases from J, the junction kept 7 bases outside the gene matches. Here the CDR3 DNA reads TGTGCCAGCAGCCCCCCGCCTAGCGGGAGCTACAATGAGCAGTTCTTC. It translates to CASSPPPSGSYNEQFF.

This clone came up once. CDR3 sequence: CASRGTANQPQHF. The CDR3 nucleotides are TGTGCCAGCAGGGGGACAGCTAATCAGCCCCAGCATTTT. The rearrangement uses TRBV6-5 and TRBJ1-5; 7 bases are a match to TRBD1. Germline trimming cut 6 bases from V and 4 bases from J; bases unmatched to any gene: 3. The CDR3 has 13 residues. Per germline, CDR1 MNHEY and CDR2 SVGAGI.

The J gene is TRBJ1-2, the V gene TRBV30; maybe TRBD1 (5 bases). V was cut by 3 bases and J by 7 bases, with 12 bases left in between. Per the germline V gene, CDR1 is GTSNPN and CDR2 is SVGIG (reference sequence). This CDR3 contains 12 residues. The CDR3 region is CAWSPSGGGYTF. The CDR3 DNA sequence: TGTGCCTGGAGCCCCTCGGGGGGTGGCTACACCTTC.

V usage is TRBV19 and J usage is TRBJ2-5, with TRBD2 matching over 7 bases. The CDR3 has 14 residues. With 2 bases clipped from V and 1 base from J, the junction kept 1 base outside the gene matches. CDR1 is LNHDA, CDR2 SQIVND, per germline (reference sequence). The CDR3 is CASSITGGQETQYF. In nucleotides, the CDR3 is TGTGCCAGTAGTATAACGGGGGGCCAAGAGACCCAGTACTTC.

This chain uses TRBV28 with TRBJ1-1; TRBD1 agrees at 9 bases. J was trimmed by 5 bases and V by 5 bases; bases with no gene match: 3. Per the germline V gene, CDR1 is MDHEN and CDR2 is SYDVKM. The CDR3 has 13 amino acids. The CDR3 DNA reads TGTGCCAGCAGTCCCGGACAGGGGACTGAAGCTTTCTTT. Its translation: CASSPGQGTEAFF. The full variable domain, in which reference TRBV28 and TRBJ1-1 provide the parts outside the CDR3, is DVKVTQSSRYLVKRTGEKVFLECVQDMDHENMFWYRQDPGLGLRLIYFSYDVKMKEKGDIPEGYSVSREKKERFSLILESASTNQTSMYLCASSPGQGTEAFFGQGTRLTVV.

The chain combines TRBV28 with TRBJ2-7, with 14 bases fitting TRBD2. This CDR3 region has 17 residues. The V gene's germline CDR1 is MDHEN and CDR2 SYDVKM. Trimming removed 6 bases from V and 4 bases from J; junction bases left unmatched: 11. CDR3: CASREPTGTSGSYEQYF. CDR3 nucleotide sequence: TGTGCCAGCAGAGAACCAACCGGGACTAGCGGGAGTTACGAGCAGTACTTC. Full variable domain (missing parts from reference TRBV28 and TRBJ2-7): DVKVTQSSRYLVKRTGEKVFLECVQDMDHENMFWYRQDPGLGLRLIYFSYDVKMKEKGDIPEGYSVSREKKERFSLILESASTNQTSMYLCASREPTGTSGSYEQYFGPGTRLTVT.

The V gene is TRBV6-1, the J gene TRBJ1-2, with a weak D call TRBD1 (6 bases). CDR3 length: 15 amino acids. V dropped 6 bases and J dropped 2 bases, with 16 bases sitting between them. Germline loops: CDR1 MNHNS, CDR2 SASEGT. CDR3 in amino acids: CASREHITGNYGYTF. The CDR3 region has the DNA TGTGCCAGCAGGGAACATATTACAGGGAACTATGGCTACACCTTC.

This clone was counted a single time. This chain links TRBV2 with TRBJ1-5; 9 bases fit TRBD1. The V gene's germline CDR1 is SNHLY and CDR2 FYNNEI. The CDR3 loop spans 15 amino acids. V trimming: 4 bases; J trimming: 5 bases; junction bases outside the gene matches: 6. The CDR3 DNA reads TGTGCCAGCAGTGGGGGGACAGGGAATGATCAGCCCCAGCATTTT. This encodes CASSGGTGNDQPQHF.

V gene TRBV28 combines with J gene TRBJ1-2; D possibly corresponds to TRBD1 (6 bases). Trimming stripped 2 bases from V and 8 bases from J, with 9 bases between. Germline V gives CDR1 MDHEN, CDR2 SYDVKM. The CDR3 loop spans 12 amino acids. CDR3 residues: CASSLLGHGYTF. DNA for the CDR3: TGTGCCAGCAGTTTACTGGGACACGGCTACACCTTC.

This chain links TRBV7-8 with TRBJ1-5, with a tentative D call TRBD1 (5 bases). In germline, CDR1 is SGHVS, CDR2 FQNEAQ. V was clipped by 5 bases and J by 3 bases, with 14 bases between them. CDR3 size: 15 residues. The CDR3 spells CASSAGGTVNQPQHF. CDR3 DNA sequence: TGTGCCAGCAGCGCCGGGGGGACTGTCAATCAGCCCCAGCATTTT.

This clone was observed a few times. The rearrangement joins TRBV28 to TRBJ2-7, with a possible D match to TRBD2 (6 bases). Trimming took 5 bases from V and 7 from J, leaving 21 bases between them. The CDR3 extends over 15 amino acids. Germline V gives CDR1 MDHEN, CDR2 SYDVKM. The CDR3 sequence: CASSLGTASAGEQYF. DNA of the CDR3: TGTGCCAGCAGTCTCGGGACTGCGAGTGCCGGGGAGCAGTACTTC. The full variable domain, in which reference TRBV28 and TRBJ2-7 provide the parts outside the CDR3, is DVKVTQSSRYLVKRTGEKVFLECVQDMDHENMFWYRQDPGLGLRLIYFSYDVKMKEKGDIPEGYSVSREKKERFSLILESASTNQTSMYLCASSLGTASAGEQYFGPGTRLTVT.

CDR3 bases: TGTGCCAGTAGTGCGGGGGACATCTATGGCTACACCTTC. It is translated as CASSAGDIYGYTF. The chain combines TRBV19 with TRBJ1-2; a weak D match, TRBD1 (6 bases). CDR1 is LNHDA and CDR2 is SQIVND in the germline V gene (reference sequence). This CDR3 spans 13 amino acids. Trimming left V 5 bases short and J 4 bases short, with 11 bases between.

The gene calls are TRBV5-4 and TRBJ2-2, with 8 bases aligning to TRBD1. CDR3 length: 16 residues. Trimming took 4 bases from V and 6 from J; bases not matched to a gene: 11. CDR1 and CDR2 from the germline V gene are SGHNT and YYREEE (reference sequence). CDR3 DNA: TGTGCCAGCAGCGTAGGACAGGGAGTAATCTCCGGGGAGCTGTTTTTT. Its protein product is CASSVGQGVISGELFF.